Listed here are 23 T cell receptor beta chains from one sample, sequenced in a study of graft-versus-host responses after intestinal transplantation. Their antigens are not known. Assay used: immunoSEQ multiplex PCR; TCRdb lists only in-frame clones, some missing. The sample gives 99,000 or so clones, 92% of which show up once; approximately 0.07% is in the top ten. The sample in question was unstimulated CD8+ T cells sorted from spleen or lymph node cells, obtained before transplant. These receptors originate from a human donor who was the organ donor for an intestinal transplant.

The chain combines TRBV5-5 with TRBJ2-7; 9 bases agree with TRBD2. There are 15 residues in the CDR3. With 0 bases clipped from V and 6 bases from J, the junction kept 7 bases outside the gene matches. Germline CDR1 reads SGHKS; CDR2 reads YYEKEE (reference sequence). CDR3 sequence: CASSLDSGSLGEQYF. As DNA, the CDR3 is TGTGCCAGCAGCTTGGATAGCGGGAGTTTGGGCGAGCAGTACTTC. The complete variable domain, with remaining parts taken from reference TRBV5-5 and TRBJ2-7, reads DAGVTQSPTHLIKTRGQQVTLRCSPISGHKSVSWYQQVLGQGPQFIFQYYEKEERGRGNFPDRFSARQFPNYSSELNVNALLLGDSALYLCASSLDSGSLGEQYFGPGTRLTVT.

The genes are TRBV27 and TRBJ1-2; possible D gene TRBD1, 5 bases. The V end was cut by 3 bases, the J end by 4 bases, with 15 bases between. Germline CDR1 MNHEY, CDR2 SMNVEV (reference sequence). The CDR3 runs 15 residues. CDR3 in amino acids: CASSLSGGGRYGYTF. The CDR3, as DNA: TGTGCCAGCAGTTTGTCTGGGGGAGGCCGCTATGGCTACACCTTC.

This clone was counted a single time. The chain uses TRBV5-4 and TRBJ2-1, with TRBD2 matching over 11 bases. This CDR3 has 16 residues. The V gene's germline CDR1 is SGHNT and CDR2 YYREEE (reference sequence). After removal of 4 bases from V and 8 bases from J, the junction contained 11 bases not matched to a gene. CDR3 nucleotides: TGTGCCAGCAGCGAAATAGCGGGGGGGGGCAGCGATGAGCAGTTCTTC. Translation gives CASSEIAGGGSDEQFF.

The chain uses TRBV28 and TRBJ1-5; D gene unclear. Trimming cost V 3 bases and J 4 bases, with 7 bases left between them. The germline gives CDR1 MDHEN, CDR2 SYDVKM. The CDR3 totals 13 residues. CDR3 in DNA: TGTGCCAGCAGTTTTGGGAGAAATCAGCCCCAGCATTTT. Protein: CASSFGRNQPQHF. Using reference TRBV28 and TRBJ1-5 for the parts outside the CDR3, the full variable domain is DVKVTQSSRYLVKRTGEKVFLECVQDMDHENMFWYRQDPGLGLRLIYFSYDVKMKEKGDIPEGYSVSREKKERFSLILESASTNQTSMYLCASSFGRNQPQHFGDGTRLSIL.

The chain carries TRBV6-4 and TRBJ2-3; 7 nucleotides agree with TRBD2. The V gene's germline CDR1 is MRHNA and CDR2 SNTAGT. The V gene end was trimmed by 4 bases and the J gene end by 2 bases; junction bases not matched to a gene: 12. This CDR3 contains 17 residues. CDR3 amino acids: CASSASPGLWHTDTQYF. CDR3 DNA: TGTGCCAGCAGTGCGTCCCCGGGACTATGGCACACAGATACGCAGTATTTT.

V gene TRBV4-1 combines with J gene TRBJ2-5, with 7 bases aligning to TRBD1. Germline loops: CDR1 MGHRA, CDR2 YSYEKL. Trimming cost V 4 bases and J 5 bases; bases outside gene matches: 7. The CDR3 covers 14 residues. CDR3 bases: TGCGCCAGCAGCCTTGACAGGGCCCAGGAGACCCAGTACTTC. The encoded protein is CASSLDRAQETQYF.

V usage is TRBV5-6 and J usage is TRBJ1-1; D unclear. CDR3 length: 17 amino acids. In germline, CDR1 is SGHDT, CDR2 YYEEEE. V lost 4 bases to trimming and J lost 1 base, with 20 bases between them. DNA of the CDR3: TGTGCCAGCAGCCCGACTTGGATTAGAGAACCGAACACTGAAGCTTTCTTT. Its protein is CASSPTWIREPNTEAFF.

J is TRBJ1-4 and V is TRBV5-1, with 9 positions matching TRBD1. From germline, CDR1 is SGHRS and CDR2 YFSETQ. With 0 bases clipped from V and 6 bases from J, the junction kept 3 bases outside the gene matches. The CDR3 contains 15 residues. The CDR3 nucleotides read TGCGCCAGCAGCTTGGGGGACAGGGCCCATGAAAAACTGTTTTTT. It encodes CASSLGDRAHEKLFF.

This sequence joins TRBV5-8 and TRBJ1-4, with 8 bases fitting TRBD1. The CDR3 length is 16 residues. V lost 3 bases, J lost 8 bases, and 12 bases stayed unmatched. The V gene's germline CDR1 is SGHTS and CDR2 YDEGEE. The CDR3 sequence: CASSSESRDRREKLFF. The CDR3 DNA reads as TGTGCCAGCAGCTCAGAGTCCCGGGACAGGCGGGAAAAACTGTTTTTT. The whole variable domain, remainder taken from reference TRBV5-8 and TRBJ1-4, is EAGVTQSPTHLIKTRGQQATLRCSPISGHTSVYWYQQALGLGLQFLLWYDEGEERNRGNFPPRFSGRQFPNYSSELNVNALELEDSALYLCASSSESRDRREKLFFGSGTQLSVL.

The sample holds one count of this clone. The V call is TRBV6-1, the J call TRBJ2-1; TRBD2 is a possible D gene (6 bases). CDR1 and CDR2 from the germline V gene are MNHNS and SASEGT. V was shortened by 8 bases and J by 7 bases, with 15 bases between the two germline ends. The CDR3 totals 13 residues. CDR3 amino acids: CASVAAGFNEQFF. CDR3 nucleotide sequence: TGTGCCAGCGTGGCAGCGGGCTTTAATGAGCAGTTCTTC.

The chain is built from TRBV4-1 and TRBJ2-1, with D maybe TRBD1 (5 bases). The CDR3 is made up of 18 amino acids. Germline CDR1 and CDR2: MGHRA and YSYEKL. V shed 1 base and J shed 3 bases, with 19 bases lying between them. The CDR3 loop reads CASSQVIVRGALYNEQFF. The CDR3 DNA reads as TGCGCCAGCAGCCAAGTCATTGTCCGTGGGGCTCTCTACAATGAGCAGTTCTTC.

As DNA, the CDR3 is TGTGCCAGCAGTTTCGTCGGAGTAAATCAGCCCCAGCATTTT. Translation: CASSFVGVNQPQHF. This chain joins TRBV6-1 and TRBJ1-5; D call uncertain. Germline assignment: CDR1 MNHNS and CDR2 SASEGT. Deletions cut 5 bases from V and 4 bases from J, with 12 bases between. The CDR3 runs to 14 residues.

This chain uses TRBV28 with TRBJ1-1; possibly TRBD1 for D (6 bases). V lost 1 base and J 1 base, leaving 7 bases between the germline ends. The CDR3 length is 14 residues. The germline CDR1 and CDR2 sequences are MDHEN and SYDVKM. CDR3 coding DNA: TGTGCCAGCAGTTTATCAGGGGCGAACACTGAAGCTTTCTTT. Protein sequence: CASSLSGANTEAFF.

This sequence joins TRBV5-8 and TRBJ2-6, with 9 bases fitting TRBD1. This CDR3 is 18 amino acids long. After removal of 2 bases from V and 0 bases from J, the junction contained 6 bases not matched to a gene. Germline values: CDR1 SGHTS, CDR2 YDEGEE. The CDR3 nucleotides are TGTGCCAGCAGCTTTAGGACAGGGGACTACTCTGGGGCCAACGTCCTGACTTTC. Protein sequence: CASSFRTGDYSGANVLTF.

V usage is TRBV2 and J usage is TRBJ1-5, with D perhaps TRBD1 (6 bases). V was clipped by 6 bases and J by 0 bases, with 12 bases between them. Germline lookup yields CDR1 SNHLY and CDR2 FYNNEI. This CDR3 is built from 15 residues. CDR3 protein: CASRAGTNSNQPQHF. CDR3 nucleotides: TGTGCCAGCAGAGCCGGGACAAATAGCAATCAGCCCCAGCATTTT.

The rearrangement joins TRBV5-6 to TRBJ2-7; 8 bases align to TRBD2. Germline-derived CDR1 and CDR2 are SGHDT and YYEEEE. This CDR3 comprises 16 residues. J gave up 0 bases and V 2 bases, and 7 bases lay outside the gene matches. Here the CDR3 reads CASSFFGAGDSYEQYF. In DNA form, the CDR3 reads TGTGCCAGCAGCTTTTTTGGAGCGGGAGACTCCTACGAGCAGTACTTC.

This chain's CDR3 is CASSLGQMMNTEAFF. CDR3 DNA: TGTGCCAGCAGCTTGGGACAGATGATGAACACTGAAGCTTTCTTT. V and J are TRBV5-6 and TRBJ1-1, with a weak D call TRBD1 (5 bases). The CDR3 runs 15 residues. The V and J ends lost 0 bases and 0 bases respectively, with 9 bases between them. CDR1 and CDR2 from the germline V gene are SGHDT and YYEEEE.

V and J are TRBV7-9 and TRBJ1-3; no definite D call. The CDR3 totals 13 residues. Between the trimmed V and J ends, which lost 4 bases and 6 bases, there was a span of 10 bases. Germline V gene data show CDR1 as SEHNR and CDR2 as FQNEAQ (reference sequence). Written as DNA, the CDR3 is TGTGCCAGCAGCTCCAGTATCGAAAACACCATATATTTT. Encoded protein: CASSSSIENTIYF.

This clone has only a few counts. The chain combines TRBV5-1 with TRBJ2-7; D gene uncertain. V was shortened by 0 bases and J by 3 bases, with 10 bases between the two germline ends. Germline lookup yields CDR1 SGHRS and CDR2 YFSETQ. This CDR3 comprises 14 residues. CDR3 in amino acids: CASSLGPLRYEQYF. Here the CDR3 DNA reads TGCGCCAGCAGCTTGGGGCCCCTTCGCTACGAGCAGTACTTC.

The chain links TRBV7-9 to TRBJ1-2, with 8 bases aligning to TRBD1. Trimming at V came to 6 bases and at J to 0 bases, leaving 6 bases not matched to a gene. The CDR3 extends over 15 amino acids. Per germline, CDR1 SEHNR and CDR2 FQNEAQ (reference sequence). CDR3 protein: CASRLHRGSNYGYTF. The CDR3 DNA reads TGTGCCAGCAGACTGCACAGGGGGTCTAACTATGGCTACACCTTC.

V usage is TRBV7-9 and J usage is TRBJ2-7; TRBD2 matches at 8 bases. In germline, CDR1 is SEHNR, CDR2 FQNEAQ (reference sequence). The ends lost 6 bases at V and 2 bases at J; junction bases unmatched: 9. The CDR3 is 15 residues long. The CDR3 coding sequence is TGTGCCAGCAGGGAGCTAGCGGGTAAAGCCTACGAGCAGTACTTC. Encoded protein: CASRELAGKAYEQYF. Looking up the rest from reference TRBV7-9 and TRBJ2-7 gives the full variable domain: DTGVSQNPRHKITKRGQNVTFRCDPISEHNRLYWYRQTLGQGPEFLTYFQNEAQLEKSRLLSDRFSAERPKGSFSTLEIQRTEQGDSAMYLCASRELAGKAYEQYFGPGTRLTVT.

This clone was recorded only once. V gene TRBV13 combines with J gene TRBJ2-5; TRBD2 matches at 12 bases. The J segment lost 11 bases and the V segment lost 5 bases, leaving 6 bases of the junction unmatched. The CDR3 is 13 residues long. From germline, CDR1 is PRHDT and CDR2 FYEKMQ (reference sequence). DNA for the CDR3: TGTGCCAGCAGCCCGGGGACTAGCGGGCCGCAGTACTTC. Translation gives CASSPGTSGPQYF.

This clone is a singleton in its sample. The chain couples TRBV28 to TRBJ2-3, with a weak D call TRBD1 (8 bases). V lost 4 bases and J lost 10, with 27 bases in between. Germline V gene data show CDR1 as MDHEN and CDR2 as SYDVKM. The CDR3 is made up of 17 amino acids. Written as DNA, the CDR3 is TGTGCCAGCAGTTCCTACACGGACAGGGAGCGGGGTGGTGCGCAGTATTTT. It yields the protein CASSSYTDRERGGAQYF.